This TCR beta chain was documented in a study of T-cell reconstitution after alpha-beta-depleted transplantation in children listed by TCRdb under 2016. For context, the study as a whole: Using TCR repertoire profiling, the study quantitatively followed how T-cell immune reconstitution unfolded in children after TCRalphabeta/CD19-depleted allogeneic hematopoietic cell transplantation. What the study reported, not specific to this receptor: Over the following months the frequencies of hyperexpanded clones went down, and after one year T-cell counts and TCRbeta diversity were mostly credited to newly produced T cells. In some patients, high TCRbeta diversity at day 60 was attributed to recipient T cells and intrathymic progenitors that had survived conditioning. Apparently early alphabetaT-cell count recovery about two months after transplant reportedly relied on only several hundred rapidly expanded clones derived from non-depleted graft cells.

The CDR3 has 13 amino acids, counting the end cysteine and phenylalanine. The retained sequence is limited to the CDR3, 39 bases, with the frame set at the first base. CDR1 PRHDT and CDR2 FYEKMQ were looked up in the germline V gene (reference sequence). Trimming removed 4 bases from V and 5 bases from J, leaving 11 bases between the germline ends. The treatment or condition label on this specimen signifies: allogeneic hematopoietic cell transplantation with graft depleted of TCRalphabeta T cells and CD19 B cells. The transplant recipients were children given TCRalphabeta/CD19-depleted allogeneic hematopoietic cell grafts. This clonotype has a handful of counts. What antigen it recognizes has not been identified. No much larger clone exists at a distance of one base, and base qualities are not known. To prepare the library, PCR was applied. Instrument on record: Illumina HiSeq 2500. To normalize quantification of the TCRbeta repertoire, the TCR libraries were built with molecular barcoding that relied on unique molecular identifiers. TCRdb took the public reads, trimmed them with fastp at Q25, ran MiXCR for clone calling and kept in-frame beta chains. One record per CDR3 amino acid sequence lists the most common genes and DNA. The sample contains some 840,000 distinct CDR3 sequences, roughly 15% of them found a single time. The ten most abundant clones make up approximately 5% of the sample.

Specimen: PBMCs, mostly from graft donor cells, collected 360 days after TCRalphabeta/CD19-depleted stem cell transplant. The sequence derives from a male patient younger than 18 who had a stem cell transplant for acute lymphoblastic leukemia, so the T cells may come from the graft donor. This sequence uses TRBV13 and TRBJ2-5; the D gene is not confidently resolved. CDR3 region: CASSSDGRETQYF. The DNA sequence is TGTGCCAGCAGCTCCGACGGTAGGGAGACCCAGTACTTC.